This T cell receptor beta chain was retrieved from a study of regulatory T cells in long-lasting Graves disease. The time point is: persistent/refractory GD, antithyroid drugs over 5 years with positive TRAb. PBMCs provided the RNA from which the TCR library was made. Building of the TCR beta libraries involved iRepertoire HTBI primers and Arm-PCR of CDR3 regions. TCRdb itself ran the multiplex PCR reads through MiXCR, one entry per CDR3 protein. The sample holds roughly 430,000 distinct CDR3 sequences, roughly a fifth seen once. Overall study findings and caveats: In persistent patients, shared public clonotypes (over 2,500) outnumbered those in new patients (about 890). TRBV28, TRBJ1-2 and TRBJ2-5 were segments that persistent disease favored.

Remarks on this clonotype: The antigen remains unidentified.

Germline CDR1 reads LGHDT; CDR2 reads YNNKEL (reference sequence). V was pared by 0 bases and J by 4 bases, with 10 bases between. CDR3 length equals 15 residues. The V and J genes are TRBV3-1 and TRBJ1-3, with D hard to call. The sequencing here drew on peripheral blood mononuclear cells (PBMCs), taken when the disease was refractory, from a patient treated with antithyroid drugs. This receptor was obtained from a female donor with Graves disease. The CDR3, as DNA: TGTGCCAGCAGCCAAGATATTACTTTCGGAAACACCATATATTTT. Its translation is CASSQDITFGNTIYF.